The clone carrying this T cell receptor beta chain was detected a few times. What it recognizes is unknown. This sample was included in a study of beta chain features in type 1 diabetes. Background on the study: Sorted cells examined across all samples numbered roughly 99,000,000.

The V gene's germline CDR1 is LNHDA and CDR2 SQIVND (reference sequence). The junction had 12 bases not matched to a gene; V was cut back by 10 bases and J by 2 bases. This CDR3 contains 15 residues. Regarding the study as a whole: Possibly, sequencing cDNA over-represented cells that had high TCR expression levels. When Type 1 diabetes patients were examined, their TCRB CDR3s proved moderately but significantly shorter in all four CD4+ subsets.

Reverse transcribing all isolated RNA meant expressed TCRB transcripts were sequenced. The assay was immunoSEQ multiplex PCR, and TCRdb's table has in-frame clones only and misses some. The table has roughly 130,000 clones, about 8.7% seen once. Sample: central memory CD4+ T cells from blood. The chain employs TRBV19 and TRBJ2-7, with 9 bases aligning to TRBD1. This clonotype originated in a man aged 18-30 years in good health. The CDR3 spells CATQGGDRGAYEQYF. The DNA for the CDR3 is TGTGCCACCCAAGGTGGAGACAGGGGGGCCTACGAGCAGTACTTC. The variable domain in full, completed from reference TRBV19 and TRBJ2-7, reads DGGITQSPKYLFRKEGQNVTLSCEQNLNHDAMYWYRQDPGQGLRLIYYSQIVNDFQKGDIAEGYSVSREKKESFPLTVTSAQKNPTAFYLCATQGGDRGAYEQYFGPGTRLTVT.